A selection of T cell receptor beta chains follows, all from one sample in a study of cytomegalovirus exposure and HLA in healthy donors. The repertoire was sequenced with immunoSEQ multiplex PCR; TCRdb's copy has only in-frame clones and lacks some. The sample has over 150,000 clones, more than 85% seen once. Material: PBMCs. Receptor source: a girl under two years old in good health and CMV-seronegative. CDR3s include the opening cysteine and the closing phenylalanine or tryptophan. The D gene is left open where the match is weak. Only part of the rows carry a size: once, few, many, or a class if the clone is expanded.

D	V	size	J	CDR3	DNA
NA	TRBV5-4	NA	TRBJ2-5	CASSFGRVRSQETQYF	TGTGCCAGCAGCTTTGGTCGGGTCCGCTCCCAAGAGACCCAGTACTTC
NA	TRBV21-1	NA	TRBJ1-6	CASSNPQTNSPLHF	TGTGCCAGCAGCAATCCACAGACTAATTCACCCCTCCACTTT
TRBD1	TRBV18	NA	TRBJ2-7	CASSQKQGPYEQYF	TGTGCCAGCTCACAGAAACAGGGGCCCTACGAGCAGTACTTC
NA	TRBV23-1	NA	TRBJ1-1	CASTEVLCGTEAFF	TGCGCCAGCACTGAGGTGCTGTGTGGCACTGAAGCTTTCTTT
TRBD1	TRBV5-1	NA	TRBJ1-4	CASRNRGGYDEKLFF	TGCGCCAGCAGGAATCGAGGGGGCTACGATGAAAAACTGTTTTTT
NA	TRBV4-1	NA	TRBJ2-7	CASSQVQVSYEQYF	TGCGCCAGCAGCCAAGTCCAGGTCTCCTACGAGCAGTACTTC
NA	TRBV2	NA	TRBJ2-2	CASHTIFTGELFF	TGTGCCAGCCATACTATCTTCACCGGGGAGCTGTTTTTT
NA	TRBV2	once	TRBJ2-1	CASSADSYYNEQFF	TGTGCCAGCAGCGCGGACTCCTATTACAATGAGCAGTTCTTC
NA	TRBV21-1	NA	TRBJ2-7	CASSKKRDSSYEQYF	TGTGCCAGCAGCAAAAAACGGGACAGCTCCTACGAGCAGTACTTC
TRBD1	TRBV7-8	NA	TRBJ1-1	CASSALTGGNMNTEAFF	TGTGCCAGCAGCGCCCTGACAGGGGGTAACATGAACACTGAAGCTTTCTTT
NA	TRBV11-2	once	TRBJ2-3	CASSGRVADTQYF	TGTGCCAGCAGCGGCAGGGTAGCAGATACGCAGTATTTT
TRBD1	TRBV6-6	NA	TRBJ1-1	CASGQGTEAFF	TGTGCCAGCGGACAGGGTACTGAAGCTTTCTTT